This T cell receptor beta chain appears in the sequencing data of a study of technical replicates of blood from a handful of donors. The CDR3 totals 14 residues. With V trimmed by 3 bases and J by 7 bases, 6 bases remained unmatched. Germline assignment: CDR1 SGHRS and CDR2 YFSETQ. Repertoires were generated with immunoSEQ multiplex PCR, while TCRdb's copy carries only in-frame clones and drops some. The table includes some 62,000 clones, about 87% detected once. Sample: PBMCs. This sequence joins TRBV5-1 and TRBJ2-1; 8 positions agree with TRBD2. The TCR comes from a human donor in good health. Some clones in this sample may be carry-over from other donors' samples. CDR3 loop: CASSYGGGSNEQFF. CDR3 sequence (DNA): TGCGCCAGCAGCTACGGCGGGGGGTCGAATGAGCAGTTCTTC.